This T cell receptor (beta chain) was recorded in a study of shared clonotypes between healthy human individuals. About the study: Donors had three CD4 naive, three CD4 memory, two CD8 naive and one CD8 memory plate apiece.

In the CD4+ fraction, cells were divided into CD45RA+ naive and CD45RA-negative memory subsets. The CDR3 runs 12 residues. Trimming cost V 5 bases and J 4 bases; bases outside gene matches: 2. Germline V gives CDR1 MNHNY, CDR2 SVGAGI (reference sequence). The method was immunoSEQ multiplex PCR; TCRdb's version includes in-frame clones alone and lacks a portion of them. The repertoire holds around 340,000 clones, with more than 60% as singletons. This clonotype was obtained from a man younger than 40 in good health. The chain is built from TRBV6-6 and TRBJ2-7; 7 nucleotides match TRBD1. The specimen sequenced was memory CD4+ T cells sorted from blood. Specified subset: CD45RA-negative fraction. In DNA, the CDR3 is TGTGCCAGCAGTCCACAGGGGTACGAGCAGTACTTC. Translation: CASSPQGYEQYF.